This is a list of T cell receptor beta chains from one sample in a study of T cells in Graves' hyperthyroidism and ophthalmopathy. One entry per CDR3 protein results from TCRdb running MiXCR on the multiplex PCR reads. The sample includes 530,000 or so distinct CDR3 sequences, more than 45% of them seen just once. Material: peripheral blood or thyroid tissue (not recorded which). Receptors were obtained from a woman between 18 and 29 years old with Graves' hyperthyroidism. The CDR3 runs from the conserved cysteine through the conserved F or W. The order of the fields is D gene, V gene, clone size, J gene, CDR3 DNA, CDR3 protein. A D gene is named only where the DNA matches it firmly. For some rows the clone size is stated as once, few or many, or as a class when expanded; others skip it.

NA	TRBV7-9	many	TRBJ2-7	TGTGCCAGCAGCTCGACAGGGAGGAGCCCCTACGAGCAGTACTTC	CASSSTGRSPYEQYF
NA	TRBV4-1	many	TRBJ2-5	TGCGCCAGCAGCCAAGATGGCAGAAATCAAGAGACCCAGTACTTC	CASSQDGRNQETQYF
NA	TRBV7-9	NA	TRBJ2-3	TGTGCCAGCAGCTTTACTGAAGGGACAGATACGCAGTATTTT	CASSFTEGTDTQYF
TRBD2	TRBV2	once	TRBJ2-7	TGTGCCAGCAGTGTAGCGGGAGGGCTTGTCGATGAGCAGTACTTC	CASSVAGGLVDEQYF
NA	TRBV7-3	NA	TRBJ2-7	TGTGCCAGCAGCTCCCTAGGGACGATCTCCTACGAGCAGTACTTC	CASSSLGTISYEQYF
NA	TRBV7-9	many	TRBJ1-5	TGTGCCAGCAGCTTAGTAGGGACTAATCAGCCCCAGCATTTT	CASSLVGTNQPQHF
TRBD2	TRBV7-6	few	TRBJ2-5	TGTGCCAGCAGTTTAGCGGGAGGCCTTGGGGAGACCCAGTACTTC	CASSLAGGLGETQYF
TRBD1	TRBV27	few	TRBJ1-5	TGTGCCAGCCGGAGACAGGGGGAAGACCAGCCCCAGCATTTT	CASRRQGEDQPQHF
TRBD2	TRBV20-1	many	TRBJ2-2	TGCAGTGCTAGGCGGCTAGCGGAGAACACCGGGGAGCTGTTTTTT	CSARRLAENTGELFF
NA	TRBV20-1	many	TRBJ1-1	TGCAGTGCTAGAGAACCGAACACTGAAGCTTTCTTT	CSAREPNTEAFF
TRBD1	TRBV10-3	many	TRBJ1-6	TGTGCCATCAGTGAACAGGGGGAGAATTCACCCCTCCACTTT	CAISEQGENSPLHF
NA	TRBV29-1	many	TRBJ1-1	TGCAGCGTTGAAGTCGGGGGTATGAACACTGAAGCTTTCTTT	CSVEVGGMNTEAFF
NA	TRBV5-5	many	TRBJ1-1	TGTGCCAGCAGCTTGGGAAGCGTTGATTTCTCTGAAGCTTTCTTT	CASSLGSVDFSEAFF
NA	TRBV7-9	NA	TRBJ2-3	TGTGCCAGCAGCTTACAGGTGGCAGATACGCAGTATTTT	CASSLQVADTQYF
NA	TRBV7-2	few	TRBJ2-1	TGTGCCAGCAGCTTTTACGGTTACAATGAGCAGTTCTTC	CASSFYGYNEQFF
NA	TRBV2	NA	TRBJ1-2	TGTGCCAGCAGTGAAGTATTGGGGGGCCAAGGAGGCTACACCTTC	CASSEVLGGQGGYTF
TRBD2	TRBV7-2	many	TRBJ2-2	TGTGCCAGCACCCCTCAGGGAGCGGGAGAAGTCACCGGGGAGCTGTTTTTT	CASTPQGAGEVTGELFF
NA	TRBV2	many	TRBJ1-3	TGTGCCAGCAGTGAAAGAATTGGCATCTCTGGAAACACCATATATTTT	CASSERIGISGNTIYF
NA	TRBV7-6	few	TRBJ2-7	TGTGCCAGCAGTTTGAGGGGGGCCGGATGGTACGAGCAGTACTTC	CASSLRGAGWYEQYF
NA	TRBV10-3	NA	TRBJ2-1	TGTGCCATCAGTGAGCCAGGGGCGCATCAAGCCAATGAGCAGTTCTTC	CAISEPGAHQANEQFF
TRBD1	TRBV24-1	NA	TRBJ2-5	TGTGCCACCAGTGCGGCTAGCGGGACAGGGGGTAAAGAGACCCAGTACTTC	CATSAASGTGGKETQYF
TRBD1	TRBV2	many	TRBJ2-7	TGTGCCAGCAGCTCCGGGACAGGGAACGAGCAGTACTTC	CASSSGTGNEQYF
NA	TRBV2	many	TRBJ2-6	TGTGCCAGCAGTAGTCTCTCTGGGGCCAACGTCCTGACTTTC	CASSSLSGANVLTF
NA	TRBV10-3	NA	TRBJ2-7	TGTGCCATCAGTAGCCTAGGGGCGAGCTACGAGCAGTACTTC	CAISSLGASYEQYF
TRBD1	TRBV19	NA	TRBJ2-5	TGTGCCAGTAGCGGGACAGGGGAGGAGACCCAGTACTTC	CASSGTGEETQYF
NA	TRBV12-3/TRBV12-4	NA	TRBJ2-5	TGTGCCAGCAGTCCCGACAGGTCCCAGCCCCAGTACTTC	CASSPDRSQPQYF
TRBD1	TRBV5-5	NA	TRBJ1-4	TGTGCCTGCAATCCGGGACAGGTAACTAATGAAAAACTGTTTTTT	CACNPGQVTNEKLFF
NA	TRBV29-1	NA	TRBJ1-2	TGCAGCTATGCCGGGCCCAGTGGCTATGGCTACACCTTC	CSYAGPSGYGYTF
NA	TRBV25-1	many	TRBJ2-6	TGTGCCAGCAGTGAATCCGGCTCTGGGGCCAACGTCCTGACTTTC	CASSESGSGANVLTF
TRBD2	TRBV10-3	NA	TRBJ2-7	TGTGCCATCAGTAAGACTAGCGGGAGCCACTCCTACGAGCAGTACTTC	CAISKTSGSHSYEQYF
TRBD1	TRBV7-3	NA	TRBJ1-6	TGTGCCAGCAGCACCGGGACAGTCAATTCACCCCTCCACTTT	CASSTGTVNSPLHF
TRBD2	TRBV7-3	NA	TRBJ2-3	TGTGCCAGCAGCCCCGGGACTAGCGGGAGGGCCGAAGATACGCAGTATTTT	CASSPGTSGRAEDTQYF
NA	TRBV12-3/TRBV12-4	many	TRBJ1-1	TGTGCCAGCAGCCACAAGAACACTGAAGCTTTCTTT	CASSHKNTEAFF
NA	TRBV20-1	many	TRBJ1-4	TGCAGTGCTCGACAGGTGGCTAATGAAAAACTGTTTTTT	CSARQVANEKLFF
NA	TRBV20-1	many	TRBJ1-4	TGCAGTGCGGGGACAAGGGTCCACACGGTTTTT	CSAGTRVHTVF
NA	TRBV6-5	many	TRBJ1-6	TGTGCCAGCAGTCAGCATTCACCCCTCCACTTT	CASSQHSPLHF
TRBD1	TRBV6-2/TRBV6-3	NA	TRBJ2-7	TGTGCCGGCAGTTACGAGGGACAGAGCTCCCACGAGCAGTACTTC	CAGSYEGQSSHEQYF
NA	TRBV6-1	many	TRBJ1-2	TGTGCCAGCAGGTCGGGAGGGGATGGTGGCTACACCTTC	CASRSGGDGGYTF
TRBD1	TRBV6-2/TRBV6-3	few	TRBJ2-6	TGTGCCAGCATCCACACAGGGGGCGGACTTGGGGCCAACGTCCTGACTTTC	CASIHTGGGLGANVLTF
NA	TRBV7-3	NA	TRBJ1-1	TGTGCCAGCAGGATAGTAAGCAGGGGTGAAGCTTTCTTT	CASRIVSRGEAFF
TRBD1	TRBV2	many	TRBJ1-2	TGTGCCAGCACCCTAATTTCGACAGGGAAGGGCTACACCTTC	CASTLISTGKGYTF
TRBD2	TRBV7-9	many	TRBJ2-7	TGTGCCAGCAGTCCGAGCGGGAGTGAAGGCGAGCAGTACTTC	CASSPSGSEGEQYF
NA	TRBV7-2	NA	TRBJ1-5	TGTGCCTGGAGTGTACACTCGGGCAGTCAGCCCCAGCATTTT	CAWSVHSGSQPQHF
TRBD1	TRBV12-5	NA	TRBJ2-7	TGTGCTAGTGGTTTAGGGACAGGGGCTGCCTACGAGCAGTACTTC	CASGLGTGAAYEQYF
NA	TRBV12-3/TRBV12-4	NA	TRBJ1-2	TGTGCCAGCATACAACGGACAGCCTATGGCTACACCTTC	CASIQRTAYGYTF
NA	TRBV25-1	NA	TRBJ2-5	TGTGCCAGCAGTGCTAGGGTCTACTCCGAGACCCAGTACTTC	CASSARVYSETQYF
NA	TRBV11-2	many	TRBJ2-7	TGTGCCAGCAGCTTAGTGGCGGGACCGGAGTACGAGCAGTACTTC	CASSLVAGPEYEQYF
NA	TRBV6-1	NA	TRBJ1-1	TGTGCCAGCACTCTGACAGGAGAAGGCACTGAAGCTTTCTTT	CASTLTGEGTEAFF
TRBD2	TRBV14	many	TRBJ2-2	TGTGCCAGCAGCCAGTACCGGGACTACTTCGCCGGGGAGCTGTTTTTT	CASSQYRDYFAGELFF
NA	TRBV7-2	few	TRBJ2-4	TGTGCCAGCAGCTTGTTTGCCAAAAACATTCAGTACTTC	CASSLFAKNIQYF
NA	TRBV29-1	few	TRBJ2-3	TGCAGCGTTGACCAGGGGGGAAAGCGGGCGACTAGCACAGATACGCAGTATTTT	CSVDQGGKRATSTDTQYF